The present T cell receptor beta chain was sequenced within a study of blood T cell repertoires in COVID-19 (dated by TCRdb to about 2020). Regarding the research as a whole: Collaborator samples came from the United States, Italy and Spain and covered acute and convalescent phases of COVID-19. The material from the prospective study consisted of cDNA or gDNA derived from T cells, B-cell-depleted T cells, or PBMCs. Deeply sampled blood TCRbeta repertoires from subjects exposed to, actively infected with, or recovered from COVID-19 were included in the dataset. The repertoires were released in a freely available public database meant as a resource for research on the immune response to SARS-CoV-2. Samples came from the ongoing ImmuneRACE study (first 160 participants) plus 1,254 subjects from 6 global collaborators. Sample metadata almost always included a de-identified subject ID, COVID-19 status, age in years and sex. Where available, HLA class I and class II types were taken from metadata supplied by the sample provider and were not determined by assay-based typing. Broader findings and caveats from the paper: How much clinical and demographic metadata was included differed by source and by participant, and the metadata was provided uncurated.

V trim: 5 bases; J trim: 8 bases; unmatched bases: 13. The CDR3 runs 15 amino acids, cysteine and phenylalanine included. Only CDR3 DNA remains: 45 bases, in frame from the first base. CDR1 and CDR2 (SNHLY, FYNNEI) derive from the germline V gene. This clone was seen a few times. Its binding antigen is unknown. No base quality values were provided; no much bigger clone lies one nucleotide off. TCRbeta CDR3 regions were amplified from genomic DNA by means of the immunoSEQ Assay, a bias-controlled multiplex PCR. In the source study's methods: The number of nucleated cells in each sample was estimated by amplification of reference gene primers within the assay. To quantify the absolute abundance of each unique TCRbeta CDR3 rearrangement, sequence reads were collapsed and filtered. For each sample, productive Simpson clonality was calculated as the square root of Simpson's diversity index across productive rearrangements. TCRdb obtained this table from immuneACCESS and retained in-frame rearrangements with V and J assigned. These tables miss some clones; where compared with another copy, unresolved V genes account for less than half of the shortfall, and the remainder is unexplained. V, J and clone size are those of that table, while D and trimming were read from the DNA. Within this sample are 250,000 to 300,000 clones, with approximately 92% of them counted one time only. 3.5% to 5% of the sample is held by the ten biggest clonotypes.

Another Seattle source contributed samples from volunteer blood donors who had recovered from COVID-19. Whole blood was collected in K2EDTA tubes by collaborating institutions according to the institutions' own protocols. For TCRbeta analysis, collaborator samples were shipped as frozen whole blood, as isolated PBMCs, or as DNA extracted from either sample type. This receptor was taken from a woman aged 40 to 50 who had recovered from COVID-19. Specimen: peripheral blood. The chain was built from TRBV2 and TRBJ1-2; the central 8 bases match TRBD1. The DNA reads TGTGCCAGCAGTCCGACAAGGACAGGGATGGGCGGCTACACCTTC. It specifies CASSPTRTGMGGYTF.